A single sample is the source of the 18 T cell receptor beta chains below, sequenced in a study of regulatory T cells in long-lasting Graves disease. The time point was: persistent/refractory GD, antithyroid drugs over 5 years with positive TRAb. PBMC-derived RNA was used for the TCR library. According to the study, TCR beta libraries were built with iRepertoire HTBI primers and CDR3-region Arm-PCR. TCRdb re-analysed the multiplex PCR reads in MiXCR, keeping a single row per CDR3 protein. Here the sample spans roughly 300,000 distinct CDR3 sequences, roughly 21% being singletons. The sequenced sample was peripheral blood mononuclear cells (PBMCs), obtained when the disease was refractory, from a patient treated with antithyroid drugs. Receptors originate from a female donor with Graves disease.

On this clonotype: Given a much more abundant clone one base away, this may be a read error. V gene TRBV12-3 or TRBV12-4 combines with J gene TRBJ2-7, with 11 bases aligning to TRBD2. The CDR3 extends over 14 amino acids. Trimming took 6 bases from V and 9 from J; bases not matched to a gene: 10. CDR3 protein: CASRRAGTSGGQYF. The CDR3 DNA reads TGTGCCAGCAGGAGAGCCGGGACTAGCGGCGGGCAGTACTTC.

The DNA of the CDR3 is TGCAGCGAACTGACGAACTATGGCTACACCTTC. It yields the protein CSELTNYGYTF. The rearrangement joins TRBV29-1 to TRBJ1-2; D remains unclear. The V and J ends lost 7 bases and 2 bases respectively, with 8 bases between them. In germline, CDR1 is SQVTM, CDR2 ANQGSEA. The CDR3 covers 11 residues.

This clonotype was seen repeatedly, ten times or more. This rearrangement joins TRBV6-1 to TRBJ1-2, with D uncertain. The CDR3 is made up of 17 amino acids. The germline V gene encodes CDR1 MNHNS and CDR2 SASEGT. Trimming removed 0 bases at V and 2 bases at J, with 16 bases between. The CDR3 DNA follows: TGTGCCAGCAGTGAAGCGCGGAGGGTGTCAGGAAACTATGGCTACACCTTC. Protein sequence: CASSEARRVSGNYGYTF.

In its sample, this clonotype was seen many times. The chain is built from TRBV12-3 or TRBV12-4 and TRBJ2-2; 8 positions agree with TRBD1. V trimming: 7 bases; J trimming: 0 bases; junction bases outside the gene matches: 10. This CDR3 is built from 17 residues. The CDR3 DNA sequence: TGTGCCAGCACCAGGGGGCAGGGGGTCGCGAACACCGGGGAGCTGTTTTTT. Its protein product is CASTRGQGVANTGELFF.

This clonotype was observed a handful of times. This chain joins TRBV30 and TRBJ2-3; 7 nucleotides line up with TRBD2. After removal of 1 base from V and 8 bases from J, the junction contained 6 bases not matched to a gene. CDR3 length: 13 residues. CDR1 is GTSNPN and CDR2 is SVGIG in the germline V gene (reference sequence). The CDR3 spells CAWSGIAGPTQYF. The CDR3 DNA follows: TGTGCCTGGAGTGGTATAGCGGGTCCTACGCAGTATTTT. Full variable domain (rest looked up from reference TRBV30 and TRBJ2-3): SQTIHQWPATLVQPVGSPLSLECTVEGTSNPNLYWYRQAAGRGLQLLFYSVGIGQISSEVPQNLSASRPQDRQFILSSKKLLLSDSGFYLCAWSGIAGPTQYFGPGTRLTVL.

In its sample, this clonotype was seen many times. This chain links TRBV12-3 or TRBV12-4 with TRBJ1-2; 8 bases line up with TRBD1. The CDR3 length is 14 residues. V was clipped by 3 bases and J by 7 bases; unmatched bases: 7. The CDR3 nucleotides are TGTGCCAGCAGTTTCGGACAGGGAATGAGTGGCTACACCTTC. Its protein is CASSFGQGMSGYTF.

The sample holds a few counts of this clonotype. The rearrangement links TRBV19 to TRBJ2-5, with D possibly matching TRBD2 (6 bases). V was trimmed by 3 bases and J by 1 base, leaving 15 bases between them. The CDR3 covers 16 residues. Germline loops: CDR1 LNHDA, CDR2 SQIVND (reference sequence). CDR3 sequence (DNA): TGTGCCAGTAGTATGATGAGGGGAGGCGCCCAAGAGACCCAGTACTTC. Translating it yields CASSMMRGGAQETQYF. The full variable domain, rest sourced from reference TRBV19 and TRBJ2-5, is DGGITQSPKYLFRKEGQNVTLSCEQNLNHDAMYWYRQDPGQGLRLIYYSQIVNDFQKGDIAEGYSVSREKKESFPLTVTSAQKNPTAFYLCASSMMRGGAQETQYFGPGTRLLVL.

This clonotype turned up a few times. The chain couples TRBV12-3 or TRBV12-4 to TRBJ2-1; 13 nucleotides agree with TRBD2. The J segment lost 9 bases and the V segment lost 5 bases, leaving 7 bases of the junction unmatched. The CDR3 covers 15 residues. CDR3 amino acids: CASSRTSGGAGEQFF. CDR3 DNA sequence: TGTGCCAGCAGTCGTACTAGCGGGGGGGCAGGTGAGCAGTTCTTC.

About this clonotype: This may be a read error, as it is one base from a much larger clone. The CDR3 DNA is TGTGCCAGCAATCCCTGGGACAGGGCCAATGAAAAACTGTTTTTT. Translation: CASNPWDRANEKLFF. The chain carries TRBV12-3 or TRBV12-4 and TRBJ1-4, with 9 bases matching TRBD1. The CDR3 consists of 15 residues. V lost 7 bases, J lost 5 bases, and 8 bases stayed unmatched.

As DNA, the CDR3 is TGTGCCACCAGCGGATCTATAAACACCGGGGAGCTGTTTTTT. Its protein is CATSGSINTGELFF. The gene calls are TRBV15 and TRBJ2-2; D unresolved. Trimming removed 5 bases from V and 2 bases from J, with 9 bases in between. The CDR3 has 14 residues. The germline gives CDR1 LNHNV, CDR2 YYDKDF (reference sequence).

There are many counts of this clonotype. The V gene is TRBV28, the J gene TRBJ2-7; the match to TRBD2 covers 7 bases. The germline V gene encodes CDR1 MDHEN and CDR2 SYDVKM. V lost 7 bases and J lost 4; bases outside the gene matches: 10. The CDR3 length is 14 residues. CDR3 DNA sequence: TGTGCCAGCAATAGGGGCGGGAGTGGTTACGAGCAGTACTTC. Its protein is CASNRGGSGYEQYF.

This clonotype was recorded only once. In DNA, the CDR3 is TGTGCCAGCCGGGAGAAGGTAATCCAAGAGACCCAGTACTTC. Residues: CASREKVIQETQYF. The chain combines TRBV6-2 or TRBV6-3 with TRBJ2-5, with D perhaps matching TRBD2 (6 bases). Germline V gene sequence: CDR1 MNHEY, CDR2 SVGEGT. The CDR3 spans 14 residues. V was clipped by 8 bases and J by 1 base, with 14 bases between them.

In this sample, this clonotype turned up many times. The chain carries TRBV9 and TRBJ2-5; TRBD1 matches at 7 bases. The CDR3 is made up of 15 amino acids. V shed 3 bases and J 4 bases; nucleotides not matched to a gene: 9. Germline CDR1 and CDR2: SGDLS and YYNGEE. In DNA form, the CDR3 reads TGTGCCAGCAGCGGTACAGGGGCGCCGGTAGAGACCCAGTACTTC. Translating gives CASSGTGAPVETQYF.

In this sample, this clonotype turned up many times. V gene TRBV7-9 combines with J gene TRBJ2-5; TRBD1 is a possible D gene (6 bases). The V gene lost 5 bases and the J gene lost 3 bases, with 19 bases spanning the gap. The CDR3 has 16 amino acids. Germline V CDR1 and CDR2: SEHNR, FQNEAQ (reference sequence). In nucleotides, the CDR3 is TGTGCCAGCAGCCCAGGGGTGGGGTCCGCCGAAGAGACCCAGTACTTC. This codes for CASSPGVGSAEETQYF.

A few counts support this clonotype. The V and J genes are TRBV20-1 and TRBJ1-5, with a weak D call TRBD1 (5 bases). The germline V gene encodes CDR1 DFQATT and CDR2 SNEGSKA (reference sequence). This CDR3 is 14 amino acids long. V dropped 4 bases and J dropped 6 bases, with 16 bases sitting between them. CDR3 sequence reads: CSAKGPAGGQPQHF. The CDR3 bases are TGCAGTGCTAAGGGCCCCGCTGGGGGTCAGCCCCAGCATTTT.

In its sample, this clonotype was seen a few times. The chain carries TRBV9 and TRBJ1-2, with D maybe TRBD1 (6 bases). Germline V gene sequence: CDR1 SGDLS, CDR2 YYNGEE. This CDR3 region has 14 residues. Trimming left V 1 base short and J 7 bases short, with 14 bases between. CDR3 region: CASSVTSGGAGYTF. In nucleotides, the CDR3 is TGTGCCAGCAGCGTAACATCGGGGGGCGCTGGCTACACCTTC.

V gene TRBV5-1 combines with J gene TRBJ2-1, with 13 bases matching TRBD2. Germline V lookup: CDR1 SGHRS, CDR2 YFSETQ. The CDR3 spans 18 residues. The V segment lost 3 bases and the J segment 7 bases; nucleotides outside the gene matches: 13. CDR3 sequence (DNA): TGCGCCAGCAGCTCGGGAGTAGCGGGACTAGCGGGGATTAATGAGCAGTTCTTC. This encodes CASSSGVAGLAGINEQFF. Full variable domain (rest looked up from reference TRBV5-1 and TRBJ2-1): KAGVTQTPRYLIKTRGQQVTLSCSPISGHRSVSWYQQTPGQGLQFLFEYFSETQRNKGNFPGRFSGRQFSNSRSEMNVSTLELGDSALYLCASSSGVAGLAGINEQFFGPGTRLTVL.

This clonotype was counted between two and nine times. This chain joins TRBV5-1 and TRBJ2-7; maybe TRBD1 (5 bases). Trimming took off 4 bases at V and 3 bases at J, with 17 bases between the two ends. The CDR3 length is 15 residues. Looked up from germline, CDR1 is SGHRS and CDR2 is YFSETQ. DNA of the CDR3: TGCGCCAGCAGCCCGTCGACAGCGAACCTCTACGAGCAGTACTTC. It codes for CASSPSTANLYEQYF.